This TCR beta chain was sequenced during a study of cytomegalovirus exposure and HLA in healthy donors. Points from the study as a whole: Segments of the TCR beta V type were, in most cases, productive about 87% or about 30% of the time in an earlier analysis. TCR beta chains numbering more than 150 were designated cytomegalovirus-associated. Reports described diagnosis of cytomegalovirus status by the classifier as highly specific and sensitive.

Worth noting for this clone: Its specificity is not known.

V was trimmed by 3 bases and J by 0 bases, leaving 9 bases between them. CDR3 length: 14 residues. Germline CDR1 MDHEN, CDR2 SYDVKM. Primers for the PCR totalled 60 Vbeta and 13 Jbeta. Libraries were prepared by immunoSEQ multiplex PCR; TCRdb keeps only in-frame clonotypes and omits some of them. Among approximately 88,000 clones, approximately 80% were seen once, and the ten largest hold around 3.4%. The receptor's source is a man younger than 40 in good health and CMV-seronegative. The sample comprised PBMCs. The V gene is TRBV28, the J gene TRBJ2-7, with D maybe TRBD1 (5 bases). The CDR3 DNA sequence: TGTGCCAGCAGTTTCCCAGGGAACTCCTACGAGCAGTACTTC. Translation: CASSFPGNSYEQYF.